The next 21 T cell receptor beta chains were all read from a single sample in a study of shared clonotypes between healthy human individuals. CD8 cells regarded as naive lacked CD45RO, were positively chosen for CCR7, and omitted terminally differentiated effector memory CD45RA+ cells. Generated by immunoSEQ multiplex PCR, the TCRdb table keeps only in-frame clones and is missing some. In the table there are about 2 million clones, about 95% of which are singletons. Sequencing input: naive CD8+ T cells sorted from blood. All receptors come from a man aged 18 to 30 in good health.

Regarding this clone: Other nucleotide sequences in the sample specify the same CDR3. The chain recombines TRBV27 with TRBJ2-7; D is possibly TRBD2 (5 bases). This CDR3 has 13 amino acids. Trimming removed 4 bases from V and 0 bases from J, with 7 bases in between. The germline CDR1 and CDR2 sequences are MNHEY and SMNVEV (reference sequence). CDR3 loop: CASSYRDSYEQYF. In DNA form, the CDR3 reads TGTGCCAGCAGTTATCGGGACTCCTACGAGCAGTACTTC.

A remark on this clone: Distinct nucleotide sequences in the sample also encode this CDR3. The chain combines TRBV6-5 with TRBJ2-7; tentatively, D is TRBD2 (6 bases). This CDR3 spans 14 amino acids. The ends were cut back, 2 bases at V and 0 bases at J, with 8 bases in the middle. The germline CDR1 and CDR2 sequences are MNHEY and SVGAGI. The CDR3 region has the DNA TGTGCCAGCAGTTACGGCGGGGCCTCCTACGAGCAGTACTTC. Protein: CASSYGGASYEQYF.

The chain couples TRBV7-2 to TRBJ1-1; the D gene is possibly TRBD1 (6 bases). This CDR3 is 16 amino acids long. Per the germline V gene, CDR1 is SGHTA and CDR2 is FQGNSA. Trimming left V 5 bases short and J 3 bases short, with 19 bases between. The chain's CDR3 is CASSRPGGRPDTEAFF. In DNA, the CDR3 is TGTGCCAGCAGCCGCCCCGGGGGGCGCCCAGACACTGAAGCTTTCTTT.

The V gene is TRBV7-8, the J gene TRBJ2-3, with D perhaps TRBD1 (7 bases). The V end lost 5 bases, the J end lost 6 bases, and 12 bases lay between the germline ends. Germline-derived CDR1 and CDR2 are SGHVS and FQNEAQ. The CDR3 consists of 13 residues. The CDR3 DNA sequence: TGTGCCAGCAGCCCAGGGGGGATCGATACGCAGTATTTT. This codes for CASSPGGIDTQYF.

The CDR3 nucleotides are TGTGCCAGCAGAAATCTCGGCTACCAAGAGACCCAGTACTTC. Protein: CASRNLGYQETQYF. V gene TRBV27 combines with J gene TRBJ2-5; no definite D call. Trimming shortened V by 6 bases and J by 0 bases, and 11 bases separated the two germline ends. The germline V gene encodes CDR1 MNHEY and CDR2 SMNVEV (reference sequence). This CDR3 has 14 amino acids.

This sequence joins TRBV6-1 and TRBJ2-1; D may be TRBD1 (5 bases). The CDR3 runs 16 residues. The V end was cut by 2 bases, the J end by 0 bases, with 11 bases between. Germline values: CDR1 MNHNS, CDR2 SASEGT. The CDR3 loop is CASSEIKGFSYNEQFF. The CDR3 bases are TGTGCCAGCAGTGAAATAAAGGGGTTCTCCTACAATGAGCAGTTCTTC.

This chain links TRBV9 with TRBJ2-3; weak D call: TRBD2 (7 bases). V lost 3 bases to trimming and J lost 5 bases, with 13 bases between them. The CDR3 is 14 residues long. Germline assignment: CDR1 SGDLS and CDR2 YYNGEE. The CDR3 spells CASSAWGGVDTQYF. The CDR3 bases are TGTGCCAGCAGCGCGTGGGGGGGCGTAGATACGCAGTATTTT.

V and J are TRBV5-4 and TRBJ2-7; 7 bases are shared with TRBD1. CDR3 length: 13 amino acids. Germline loops: CDR1 SGHNT, CDR2 YYREEE (reference sequence). The ends lost 3 bases at V and 3 bases at J; junction bases unmatched: 3. DNA for the CDR3: TGTGCCAGCAGCTCCGACAGGGACTACGAGCAGTACTTC. Protein: CASSSDRDYEQYF.

This sequence joins TRBV30 and TRBJ2-3, with 7 bases identical to TRBD1. The ends lost 7 bases at V and 2 bases at J; junction bases unmatched: 9. This CDR3 has 14 residues. The V gene's germline CDR1 is GTSNPN and CDR2 SVGIG (reference sequence). In DNA, the CDR3 is TGTGCCTTCCACCGGACAGGTTCCACAGATACGCAGTATTTT. Translated: CAFHRTGSTDTQYF.

CDR3 loop: CASIEVPNEQFF. In DNA, the CDR3 is TGTGCCAGCATTGAGGTGCCAAATGAGCAGTTCTTC. V and J are TRBV2 and TRBJ2-1; D call uncertain. This CDR3 region has 12 residues. The ends were cut back, 7 bases at V and 7 bases at J, with 11 bases in the middle. The germline V gene encodes CDR1 SNHLY and CDR2 FYNNEI.

The V gene is TRBV10-1, the J gene TRBJ2-3; 9 bases align to TRBD1. Germline CDR1 WNHNN, CDR2 SYGVQD (reference sequence). V was pared by 0 bases and J by 6 bases, with 7 bases of the junction left unmatched. The CDR3 loop spans 16 amino acids. The chain's CDR3 is CASSESSGTGMDTQYF. CDR3 DNA sequence: TGCGCCAGCAGTGAGTCGAGTGGGACAGGGATGGATACGCAGTATTTT.

The J gene is TRBJ2-7, the V gene TRBV2, with TRBD2 as a possible D gene (6 bases). The CDR3 covers 13 residues. Trimming left V 8 bases short and J 2 bases short, with 13 bases between. The germline CDR1 and CDR2 sequences are SNHLY and FYNNEI. CDR3 protein: CASVRTNTYEQYF. DNA of the CDR3: TGTGCCAGCGTCCGGACTAACACCTACGAGCAGTACTTC. The full variable domain, completed using reference TRBV2 and TRBJ2-7, is EPEVTQTPSHQVTQMGQEVILRCVPISNHLYFYWYRQILGQKVEFLVSFYNNEISEKSEIFDDQFSVERPDGSNFTLKIRSTKLEDSAMYFCASVRTNTYEQYFGPGTRLTVT.

This rearrangement joins TRBV9 to TRBJ2-3; D might be TRBD2 (7 bases). The ends were cut back, 4 bases at V and 5 bases at J, with 20 bases in the middle. The length of the CDR3 is 16 residues. CDR1 and CDR2 (germline): SGDLS, YYNGEE. The chain's CDR3 is CASSRLGGGSVDTQYF. The CDR3 nucleotides read TGTGCCAGCAGCCGCTTAGGGGGAGGGTCGGTAGATACGCAGTATTTT.

This clone was detected once. The chain links TRBV5-5 to TRBJ2-2; a weak D match, TRBD1 (6 bases). CDR1 and CDR2 (germline): SGHKS, YYEKEE (reference sequence). The CDR3 is made up of 14 amino acids. Trimming pared 4 bases from V and 6 bases from J, leaving 13 bases between. CDR3 region: CASSILQGPGELFF. CDR3 DNA: TGTGCCAGCAGCATACTACAGGGTCCCGGGGAGCTGTTTTTT.

The V and J genes are TRBV27 and TRBJ2-5, with 10 bases aligning to TRBD2. This CDR3 spans 15 amino acids. The V gene's germline CDR1 is MNHEY and CDR2 SMNVEV (reference sequence). J gave up 3 bases and V 4 bases, and 5 bases lay outside the gene matches. This CDR3 is CASSSLAGVEETQYF. CDR3 sequence (DNA): TGTGCCAGCAGTTCTCTAGCGGGGGTCGAAGAGACCCAGTACTTC.

The chain links TRBV11-2 to TRBJ1-4; TRBD1 might be the D (5 bases). The V end lost 2 bases, the J end lost 6 bases, and 13 bases lay between the germline ends. The germline V gene encodes CDR1 SGHAT and CDR2 FQNNGV. This CDR3 has 15 residues. This CDR3 is CASSLLRGRDEKLFF. The CDR3 DNA follows: TGTGCCAGCAGCTTATTGAGGGGACGCGATGAAAAACTGTTTTTT.

This rearrangement joins TRBV10-3 to TRBJ2-1, with 10 bases aligning to TRBD1. Germline assignment: CDR1 ENHRY and CDR2 SYGVKD. The CDR3 has 16 amino acids. V lost 6 bases to trimming and J lost 1 base; unmatched junction nucleotides: 6. The CDR3 nucleotides are TGTGCCATCAGCCCGGACAGGGGGTCTTCCTACAATGAGCAGTTCTTC. It yields the protein CAISPDRGSSYNEQFF.

As DNA, the CDR3 is TGCGCCAGCAGCCGGGCGGCGGGAGTTCTGTACGAGCAGTACTTC. This gives the protein CASSRAAGVLYEQYF. This chain links TRBV4-1 with TRBJ2-7; 7 bases are shared with TRBD2. After removal of 4 bases from V and 4 bases from J, the junction contained 10 bases not matched to a gene. Germline values: CDR1 MGHRA, CDR2 YSYEKL. CDR3 length: 15 residues.

This chain uses TRBV11-2 with TRBJ2-5, with TRBD2 matching 7 bases. The germline V gene encodes CDR1 SGHAT and CDR2 FQNNGV. CDR3 length equals 16 residues. V lost 5 bases to trimming and J lost 2 bases; unmatched junction nucleotides: 11. The CDR3 here is CASSHWVLADQETQYF. The CDR3 bases are TGTGCCAGCAGCCACTGGGTGCTAGCGGATCAAGAGACCCAGTACTTC.

This rearrangement joins TRBV5-8 to TRBJ1-1; D unclear. The germline CDR1 and CDR2 sequences are SGHTS and YDEGEE. V was clipped by 2 bases and J by 2 bases, with 7 bases between them. The CDR3 extends over 13 amino acids. The CDR3 reads CASSFPDNTEAFF. CDR3 nucleotide sequence: TGTGCCAGCAGCTTTCCCGACAACACTGAAGCTTTCTTT.

The chain uses TRBV19 and TRBJ2-3, with 12 bases that match TRBD1. The trim removed 3 bases at V and 5 bases at J, leaving 6 bases unmatched. The CDR3 extends over 16 amino acids. Germline CDR1 and CDR2: LNHDA and SQIVND (reference sequence). The CDR3 DNA reads as TGTGCCAGTAGTATGGGGACAGGGGGCTTGGGAGATACGCAGTATTTT. Translated, it gives CASSMGTGGLGDTQYF. The variable domain in full, with the rest retrieved from reference TRBV19 and TRBJ2-3, is DGGITQSPKYLFRKEGQNVTLSCEQNLNHDAMYWYRQDPGQGLRLIYYSQIVNDFQKGDIAEGYSVSREKKESFPLTVTSAQKNPTAFYLCASSMGTGGLGDTQYFGPGTRLTVL.